This T cell receptor (beta chain) was found in a study of shared clonotypes between healthy human individuals. Study outcomes and limitations: The generation probabilities recorded for non-shared clonotypes fell below those of clonotypes shared by all four donors. Rarefaction gave evidence that sorted-subset sequencing remained incomplete despite large depth.

Of note for this clone: Its antigen is unknown.

The input for sorted-subset replicate PCRs was roughly 180 ng DNA, some 28,000 T cell genomes. Original handling: Because ImmunoSEQ provided only junction sequences with no quality scores, the filtering differed. Here immunoSEQ multiplex PCR was the method, and the copy in TCRdb shows in-frame clones only, minus some. V and J calls and clone size come straight from that table; D and trimming were deduced from the DNA. This table has roughly 520,000 clones, about 96% appearing once. V shed 9 bases and J 5 bases; nucleotides not matched to a gene: 9. The CDR3 sequence is 14 residues long. The germline V gene encodes CDR1 MNHNS and CDR2 SASEGT.

The chain uses TRBV6-1 and TRBJ2-3, with 9 bases fitting TRBD1. The specimen sequenced was naive CD4+ T cells sorted from blood. Indicated subset: CD45RA+ positively selected. This TCR was sampled from a woman aged 25-40 years in good health. The CDR3 is CASRLDRGLDTQYF. The CDR3 DNA reads TGTGCCAGTCGACTCGACAGGGGGTTAGATACGCAGTATTTT.